This T cell receptor beta chain was found in a study of Tregs in tolerant kidney transplant recipients. Points from the study as a whole: This study did not directly address biological reproducibility. The most relevant donor-specific Treg TCRbeta repertoire apparently came from expansion with activated donor B cells.

The CDR3 length is 14 residues. Germline loops: CDR1 SEHNR, CDR2 FQNEAQ (reference sequence). Trimming shortened V by 5 bases and J by 3 bases, and 14 bases separated the two germline ends. With respect to this clone: Antigen specificity is unknown.

Sequencing used immunoSEQ multiplex PCR; TCRdb keeps in-frame clones, though not all of them. The table has roughly 49,000 clones, roughly nine tenths seen once. Unstimulated regulatory T cells (CD4+CD25+CD127-), CD4+CD25- non-regulatory cells, CD4 and CD8 cells were FACS-sorted from thawed PBMCs. Before regulatory T cell sorting, thawed PBMCs rested overnight at 37°C in 150 to 200 IU/ml IL-2. The TCR was taken from a human donor in good health. The chain recombines TRBV7-9 with TRBJ2-7, with D uncertain. The sample consisted of Tregs from blood. CDR3 in amino acids: CASSIKDVIYEQYF. Here the CDR3 DNA reads TGTGCCAGCAGCATAAAGGACGTCATCTACGAGCAGTACTTC.